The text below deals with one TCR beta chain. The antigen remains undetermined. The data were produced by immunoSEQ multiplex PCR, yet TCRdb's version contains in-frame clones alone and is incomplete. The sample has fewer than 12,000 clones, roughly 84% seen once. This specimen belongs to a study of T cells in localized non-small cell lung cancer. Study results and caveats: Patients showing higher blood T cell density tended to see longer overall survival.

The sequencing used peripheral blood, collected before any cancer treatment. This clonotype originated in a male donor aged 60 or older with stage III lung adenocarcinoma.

CDR3 bases: TGCGCCAGCAGCTTGGGCGCTGGCCAGACCCAGTACTTC. This sequence encodes CASSLGAGQTQYF. This sequence joins TRBV5-1 and TRBJ2-5; D remains unclear. The CDR3 extends over 13 amino acids. CDR1 SGHRS and CDR2 YFSETQ come from the germline V gene. V gave up 0 bases and J gave up 6 bases, with 9 bases separating them.